The entry below describes one TCR beta chain. Germline assignment: CDR1 SGHRS and CDR2 YFSETQ. Trimming took off 1 base at V and 1 base at J, with 5 bases between the two ends. CDR3 length: 13 residues. This entry comes from a study of blood T cell repertoires in COVID-19. Study summary: The United States, Italy and Spain were the sources of the acute and convalescent COVID-19 samples. The cDNA or gDNA used as material had been derived from T cells, B-cell-depleted T cells, or PBMCs.

As handled by the study authors: Amplification of reference gene primers was used by the study to estimate nucleated cell counts. Some clones are missing from TCRdb's copy, which holds only in-frame ones; the method was immunoSEQ multiplex PCR. That table gives V, J and clone size, and the DNA gave D and trimming. The sample shows 300,000 to 350,000 clones, roughly 87% of them seen only once. Seattle researchers signed up patients amid active infection and tracked them longitudinally. The receptor's source is a woman in her sixties or seventies with COVID-19, enrolled during active disease. This sequence joins TRBV5-1 and TRBJ1-1; D is undetermined. Source material: peripheral blood. This chain's CDR3 is CASSLLANTEAFF. The CDR3 DNA reads TGCGCCAGCAGCTTGTTGGCGAACACTGAAGCTTTCTTT.